The clone carrying this TCR beta chain was observed many times. The data stem from a study of T cells in Graves' hyperthyroidism and ophthalmopathy. Researchers took RNA transcripts and amplified the TCR beta CDR3 regions from them. The HTBI primer set served for first-round RT-PCR of the TCR CDR3. One entry per CDR3 protein results from TCRdb running MiXCR on the multiplex PCR reads. The repertoire holds 370,000 or so distinct CDR3 sequences, roughly 12% seen once, with 20% in the top ten. Sequencing was carried out using blood. This sequence originates from a man aged 30 to 45 with Graves' hyperthyroidism that later progressed to Graves' ophthalmopathy.

The CDR3 region is CASSERRGQETQYF. The CDR3 bases are TGTGCCAGCTCAGAAAGGAGGGGGCAGGAGACCCAGTACTTC. V is TRBV18 and J is TRBJ2-5; D might be TRBD1 (7 bases). CDR1 and CDR2 from the germline V gene are KGHSH and LQKENI. Trimming pared 5 bases from V and 5 bases from J, leaving 15 bases between. CDR3 size: 14 residues. Together with reference TRBV18 and TRBJ2-5, the CDR3 gives the full variable domain: NAGVMQNPRHLVRRRGQEARLRCSPMKGHSHVYWYRQLPEEGLKFMVYLQKENIIDESGMPKERFSAEFPKEGPSILRIQQVVRGDSAAYFCASSERRGQETQYFGPGTRLLVL.